Presented here are 26 T cell receptor beta chains from one specimen sequenced in a study of kidney transplant recipient with SARS-CoV-2 infection. Each CDR3 protein gets one entry after TCRdb re-called the reads with MiXCR. The table has fewer than 250,000 distinct CDR3 sequences, around 28% seen once. The sequencing used a blood sample, collected at baseline and between days 110 and 120 from a kidney transplant recipient. Receptors were obtained from a young adult male patient who had COVID-19 and was a kidney transplant recipient. Some T cells could come from the graft donor.

This clonotype came up many times. The J gene is TRBJ1-2, the V gene TRBV7-9, with no clear D. The ends were cut back, 5 bases at V and 4 bases at J, with 23 bases in the middle. Per the germline V gene, CDR1 is SEHNR and CDR2 is FQNEAQ (reference sequence). The CDR3 runs 17 residues. CDR3 DNA sequence: TGTGCCAGCAGCGATTGCGAATACCATGGAAAGACCTATGGCTACACCTTC. Residues: CASSDCEYHGKTYGYTF.

The V gene is TRBV30, the J gene TRBJ1-4; D is uncertain. Trimming cost V 4 bases and J 2 bases, with 14 bases left between them. Germline loops: CDR1 GTSNPN, CDR2 SVGIG (reference sequence). The CDR3 has 15 residues. The CDR3 loop is CAWTRAATTNEKLFF. CDR3 nucleotide sequence: TGTGCCTGGACCCGGGCGGCAACCACTAATGAAAAACTGTTTTTT.

In its sample, this clonotype was seen many times. The chain joins TRBV12-3 or TRBV12-4 to TRBJ2-1, with D possibly being TRBD2 (6 bases). Trimming cost V 6 bases and J 5 bases, with 14 bases left between them. CDR3 length equals 14 residues. The CDR3 nucleotides read TGTGCCAGCAGCCGGGGACTTGTGGACAATGAGCAGTTCTTC. It is translated as CASSRGLVDNEQFF.

This clonotype has only a few counts. CDR3 region: CASSQPRRFFYNEQFF. The DNA for the CDR3 is TGCGCCAGCAGTCAACCTCGGAGGTTCTTTTACAATGAGCAGTTCTTC. The genes are TRBV23-1 and TRBJ2-1, with D possibly being TRBD2 (5 bases). TRBV23-1 belongs to the ORF category, with a function that is uncertain. The CDR3 runs 16 residues. Trimming pared 2 bases from V and 4 bases from J, leaving 15 bases between.

A word on this clonotype: An end of the junction differs from the germline gene, which may be a read error. This chain connects TRBV28 to TRBJ2-5; 8 nucleotides agree with TRBD2. CDR1 is MDHEN and CDR2 is SYDVKM in the germline V gene. The CDR3 spans 16 residues. The CDR3 spells CTSSFGGSGSQETQYF. DNA for the CDR3: TGTACCAGCAGTTTCGGCGGCAGCGGGAGCCAAGAGACCCAGTACTTC.

Concerning this clonotype itself: Possible read error: a much larger clone is one base away. The chain carries TRBV7-6 and TRBJ1-6; D call uncertain. The germline V gene encodes CDR1 SGHVS and CDR2 FNYEAQ. This CDR3 has 13 amino acids. The chain's CDR3 is CASGLEPNSPLHF. In nucleotides, the CDR3 is TGTGCCAGCGGCTTAGAGCCAAATTCACCCCTCCACTTT.

This clonotype was recorded many times. The CDR3 region has the DNA TGCGCCAGCAGCTTTATCGGGGAGCTGTTTTTT. Its translation: CASSFIGELFF. The V and J genes are TRBV5-1 and TRBJ2-2; D gene unclear. Germline loops: CDR1 SGHRS, CDR2 YFSETQ. Trimming cost V 2 bases and J 7 bases, with 3 bases left between them. The CDR3 has 11 residues.

CDR3 DNA sequence: TGTGCCAGCAGCACGGGACAGGGGGATAATTCACCCCTCCACTTT. It yields the protein CASSTGQGDNSPLHF. The rearrangement links TRBV7-9 to TRBJ1-6; TRBD1 matches 11 bases. Germline CDR1 is SEHNR and CDR2 is FQNEAQ (reference sequence). The CDR3 totals 15 residues. The V segment lost 5 bases and the J segment 5 bases; nucleotides outside the gene matches: 2.

Details on this clonotype: A read error may explain this, as a much larger clone is one base away. The V gene is TRBV18, the J gene TRBJ1-2, with 7 bases fitting TRBD1. The germline gives CDR1 KGHSH, CDR2 LQKENI. This CDR3 has 15 amino acids. DNA of the CDR3: TGTGCCAGCTCAACCGACAGGGCCGCCCCCTATGACTACACCTTC. Translation: CASSTDRAAPYDYTF.

Points on this clonotype: The missing conserved phenylalanine or tryptophan at the end of this CDR3 makes a read error likely. The V and J genes are TRBV5-1 and TRBJ1-5; no firm D call. The germline gives CDR1 SGHRS, CDR2 YFSETQ. The CDR3 length is 11 residues. Between the trimmed V and J ends, which lost 3 bases and 7 bases, there was a span of 5 bases. CDR3 loop: CASSSRQPQHL. The CDR3 DNA reads as TGCGCCAGCAGCTCCAGGCAGCCCCAGCATCTT.

This clonotype occurred many times. The rearrangement uses TRBV2 and TRBJ1-2; D may be TRBD1 (5 bases). Trimming removed 6 bases at V and 6 bases at J, with 17 bases between. The CDR3 consists of 14 residues. Germline V lookup: CDR1 SNHLY, CDR2 FYNNEI. The CDR3 nucleotides read TGTGCCAGCAGCCGGGACGGCAGTCCTGATGGCTACACCTTC. Translated: CASSRDGSPDGYTF.

This clonotype was recorded at least ten times. The chain combines TRBV10-1 with TRBJ1-2; no firm D call. This CDR3 has 17 amino acids. V lost 5 bases, J lost 4 bases, and 23 bases lay in between. Per the germline V gene, CDR1 is WNHNN and CDR2 is SYGVQD (reference sequence). In DNA form, the CDR3 reads TGCGCCAGCAGTTTGACGGTAAGATCGCGAAAGACCTATGGCTACACCTTC. Protein sequence: CASSLTVRSRKTYGYTF.

At least ten counts were recorded for this clonotype. V gene TRBV2 combines with J gene TRBJ1-6; 7 bases match TRBD1. The V gene's germline CDR1 is SNHLY and CDR2 FYNNEI. The CDR3 length is 17 residues. Trimming cost V 8 bases and J 7 bases; bases outside gene matches: 17. CDR3 residues: CASSFETGTVWNSPLHF. The CDR3 coding sequence is TGTGCCAGCTCTTTTGAGACAGGGACGGTCTGGAATTCACCCCTCCACTTT.

Points on this clonotype: A much larger clone differs from this one at a single base, so this may be a read error. The CDR3, as DNA: TGCGCCGGCAGCCAACTACTCCAGGGGTTCTATGGCTACACCTTC. Protein: CAGSQLLQGFYGYTF. The chain links TRBV4-1 to TRBJ1-2; possibly TRBD1 for D (6 bases). This CDR3 is built from 15 residues. Germline V gene lookup returns CDR1 MGHRA and CDR2 YSYEKL.

About this clonotype itself: This could be a read error, since a much larger clone is one nucleotide away. The genes are TRBV7-9 and TRBJ2-5; 9 bases align to TRBD2. Germline lookup yields CDR1 SEHNR and CDR2 FQNEAQ (reference sequence). This CDR3 contains 15 residues. The V segment lost 6 bases and the J segment 4 bases; nucleotides outside the gene matches: 9. This chain's CDR3 is CASRSGGRATETQYF. CDR3 DNA: TGTGCCAGCAGATCTGGCGGGAGGGCCACAGAGACCCAGTACTTC.

This clonotype was recorded many times. The chain combines TRBV6-5 with TRBJ2-2; 7 positions match TRBD1. The V gene's germline CDR1 is MNHEY and CDR2 SVGAGI. This CDR3 comprises 16 residues. V lost 4 bases to trimming and J lost 3 bases; unmatched junction nucleotides: 8. The CDR3, as DNA: TGTGCCAGCAGTTCTCATCCGGGACAGCACACCGGGGAGCTGTTTTTT. Protein: CASSSHPGQHTGELFF.

With respect to this clonotype: A much larger clone lies one base from this, so it may be a read error. This chain links TRBV9 with TRBJ2-2; D gene unclear. The germline CDR1 and CDR2 sequences are SGDLS and YYNGEE. Trimming removed 4 bases at V and 0 bases at J, with 19 bases between. The CDR3 is 18 residues long. CDR3 loop: CASSIPKRSGANTGELFF. In DNA form, the CDR3 reads TGTGCCAGCAGCATACCAAAGCGTTCAGGTGCGAACACCGGGGAGCTGTTTTTT.

This clonotype appeared a few times. V gene TRBV20-1 combines with J gene TRBJ2-5; 8 bases line up with TRBD1. Trimming removed 4 bases from V and 2 bases from J; junction bases left unmatched: 6. Germline-derived CDR1 and CDR2 are DFQATT and SNEGSKA (reference sequence). The CDR3 has 14 amino acids. CDR3 DNA sequence: TGCAGTGCTATAACGACAGGGGCTCAAGAGACCCAGTACTTC. Its protein is CSAITTGAQETQYF.

There are many counts of this clonotype. The rearrangement uses TRBV15 and TRBJ1-2; D ambiguous. Trimming took off 5 bases at V and 4 bases at J, with 23 bases between the two ends. This CDR3 spans 17 amino acids. Germline CDR1 and CDR2: LNHNV and YYDKDF (reference sequence). In nucleotides, the CDR3 is TGTGCCACCAGCTCGTGTGTAAGGTGTGGAAAGACCTATGGCTACACCTTC. Protein sequence: CATSSCVRCGKTYGYTF.

On this clonotype itself: Given a much more abundant clone one base away, this may be a read error. The chain recombines TRBV3-1 with TRBJ1-6; D remains unclear. The CDR3 contains 14 residues. CDR1 and CDR2 from the germline V gene are LGHDT and YNNKEL (reference sequence). Here the CDR3 DNA reads TGTGCCAGCAGCCAAGGACCCAGAAATTCACCCCCCCACTTT. This codes for CASSQGPRNSPPHF.

This clonotype was picked up many times. J is TRBJ1-1 and V is TRBV5-1, with a weak D call TRBD1 (6 bases). V lost 4 bases to trimming and J lost 8 bases, with 15 bases between them. Germline V gene lookup returns CDR1 SGHRS and CDR2 YFSETQ. This CDR3 contains 13 residues. CDR3 in amino acids: CASSVGVTGEAFF. Here the CDR3 DNA reads TGCGCCAGCAGCGTGGGGGTGACAGGAGAAGCTTTCTTT.

This clonotype was counted ten times or more. This chain joins TRBV5-1 and TRBJ2-7; D perhaps matches TRBD2 (5 bases). V was clipped by 1 base and J by 1 base, with 12 bases between them. This CDR3 is 15 amino acids long. Germline V CDR1 and CDR2: SGHRS, YFSETQ. DNA for the CDR3: TGCGCCAGCAGCTTGCGACTCGGGGAATCCTACGAGCAGTACTTC. It codes for CASSLRLGESYEQYF.

The V gene is TRBV10-2, the J gene TRBJ2-3; no definite D call. This CDR3 is 13 amino acids long. Germline values: CDR1 WSHSY, CDR2 SAAADI. The V end lost 6 bases, the J end lost 0 bases, and 7 bases lay between the germline ends. The CDR3 reads CASRVASTDTQYF. The CDR3 bases are TGCGCCAGCAGGGTGGCTAGCACAGATACGCAGTATTTT.

Comments on this clonotype: This could be a read error, since a much larger clone is one nucleotide away. DNA of the CDR3: TGTGCCAGCAGCTTCCTACAGCAAGCCTACGAGCAGTACTTC. As protein: CASSFLQQAYEQYF. The rearrangement uses TRBV5-6 and TRBJ2-7; D is uncertain. V lost 2 bases and J 2 bases, leaving 11 bases between the germline ends. The CDR3 covers 14 residues. The germline gives CDR1 SGHDT, CDR2 YYEEEE.

This sequence joins TRBV5-6 and TRBJ2-1; D possibly matches TRBD1 or TRBD2 (5 bases each). CDR1 SGHDT and CDR2 YYEEEE come from the germline V gene. V lost 1 base and J 3 bases, leaving 14 bases between the germline ends. There are 16 residues in the CDR3. The CDR3 DNA is TGTGCCAGCAGCTTGACGAGGGGTGAGGGCTACAATGAGCAGTTCTTC. It specifies CASSLTRGEGYNEQFF.

The table lists this clonotype with a few counts. CDR3 sequence: CSAPTLTGSTEAFF. The CDR3 DNA follows: TGCAGTGCTCCAACCTTGACAGGGAGCACTGAAGCTTTCTTT. The gene calls are TRBV20-1 and TRBJ1-1; 7 bases fit TRBD1. Germline lookup yields CDR1 DFQATT and CDR2 SNEGSKA (reference sequence). The CDR3 spans 14 residues. V was pared by 5 bases and J by 4 bases, with 10 bases of the junction left unmatched.